A selection of T cell receptor beta chains follows, all from one sample in a study of blood T cell repertoires in COVID-19. Generated by immunoSEQ multiplex PCR, the TCRdb table keeps only in-frame clones and is missing some. The sample lists about 280,000 clones, 75% to 90% occurring once. Sequencing was done on a sample of peripheral blood. The origin of the receptors is a woman in her seventies with COVID-19, enrolled during active disease. Both conserved end residues are part of each CDR3. D genes are given only for firm matches.

j_call: TRBJ2-7; d_call: TRBD1; v_call: TRBV2; cdr3_aa: CASTYGTGRYEQYF; cdr3_nt: TGTGCCAGCACCTACGGGACAGGTCGCTACGAGCAGTACTTC
j_call: TRBJ1-3; d_call: TRBD1; v_call: TRBV9; cdr3_aa: CASSAPDRAGNTIYF; cdr3_nt: TGTGCCAGCAGCGCGCCGGACAGGGCTGGAAACACCATATATTTT
j_call: TRBJ2-4; d_call: NA; v_call: TRBV19; cdr3_aa: CASSIEGSAKNIQYF; cdr3_nt: TGTGCCAGTAGTATAGAGGGGAGTGCCAAAAACATTCAGTACTTC
j_call: TRBJ2-7; d_call: TRBD1; v_call: TRBV7-2; cdr3_aa: CASSPRDRSYEQYF; cdr3_nt: TGTGCCAGCAGCCCACGGGACAGGTCCTACGAGCAGTACTTC
j_call: TRBJ1-2; d_call: TRBD1; v_call: TRBV10-3; cdr3_aa: CAISSGQGRDGYTF; cdr3_nt: TGTGCCATCAGTTCCGGACAGGGCCGAGACGGCTACACCTTC
j_call: TRBJ2-3; d_call: NA; v_call: TRBV7-3; cdr3_aa: CASSLEREDTQYF; cdr3_nt: TGTGCCAGCAGCTTAGAACGGGAGGATACGCAGTATTTT
j_call: TRBJ2-6; d_call: TRBD1; v_call: TRBV6-2/TRBV6-3; cdr3_aa: CASSRQGGSGANVLTF; cdr3_nt: TGTGCCAGCAGCCGACAGGGGGGATCCGGGGCCAACGTCCTGACTTTC
j_call: TRBJ2-7; d_call: TRBD1; v_call: TRBV30; cdr3_aa: CAWSRGGRVDEQYF; cdr3_nt: TGTGCCTGGAGTAGAGGGGGCAGGGTGGACGAGCAGTACTTC
j_call: TRBJ1-6; d_call: TRBD1; v_call: TRBV2; cdr3_aa: CASSRQGPYSPLHF; cdr3_nt: TGTGCCAGCAGTCGACAGGGACCCTATTCACCCCTCCACTTT
j_call: TRBJ1-2; d_call: NA; v_call: TRBV7-9; cdr3_aa: CASSRQVNYGYTF; cdr3_nt: TGTGCCAGCAGCCGACAGGTTAACTATGGCTACACCTTC
j_call: TRBJ1-4; d_call: TRBD1; v_call: TRBV11-2; cdr3_aa: CASSLIRQGGKLFF; cdr3_nt: TGTGCCAGCAGCTTAATTAGACAGGGAGGAAAACTGTTTTTT
j_call: TRBJ2-2; d_call: NA; v_call: TRBV7-8; cdr3_aa: CASSLVGANTGELFF; cdr3_nt: TGTGCCAGCAGCTTAGTAGGGGCCAACACCGGGGAGCTGTTTTTT
j_call: TRBJ2-2; d_call: NA; v_call: TRBV12-3/TRBV12-4; cdr3_aa: CASSRSDTGELFF; cdr3_nt: TGTGCCAGCAGCCGATCAGACACCGGGGAGCTGTTTTTT
j_call: TRBJ1-2; d_call: TRBD1; v_call: TRBV6-5; cdr3_aa: CASSMGQGNYGYTF; cdr3_nt: TGTGCCAGCAGTATGGGACAGGGCAACTATGGCTACACCTTC
j_call: TRBJ2-1; d_call: NA; v_call: TRBV24-1; cdr3_aa: CATSAQGISYNEQFF; cdr3_nt: TGTGCCACCAGTGCGCAGGGCATCTCCTACAATGAGCAGTTCTTC
j_call: TRBJ1-5; d_call: NA; v_call: TRBV6-6; cdr3_aa: CASSPLQTIASNQPQHF; cdr3_nt: TGTGCCAGCAGTCCTTTACAGACGATTGCTAGCAATCAGCCCCAGCATTTT
j_call: TRBJ2-7; d_call: TRBD2; v_call: TRBV5-1; cdr3_aa: CASSFGGWTFSYEQYF; cdr3_nt: TGCGCCAGCAGCTTCGGGGGGTGGACATTCTCCTACGAGCAGTACTTC
j_call: TRBJ2-5; d_call: TRBD2; v_call: TRBV3-1/TRBV3-2; cdr3_aa: CASSRTSEETQYF; cdr3_nt: TGTGCCAGCAGCCGGACTAGCGAAGAGACCCAGTACTTC
j_call: TRBJ1-6; d_call: TRBD1; v_call: TRBV30; cdr3_aa: CAWRGTGGFSYNSPLHF; cdr3_nt: TGTGCCTGGAGGGGGACAGGGGGTTTCTCCTATAATTCACCCCTCCACTTT
j_call: TRBJ1-1; d_call: TRBD1; v_call: TRBV18; cdr3_aa: CASSRTGGSNTEAFF; cdr3_nt: TGTGCCAGCTCAAGGACAGGGGGCTCGAACACTGAAGCTTTCTTT
j_call: TRBJ2-3; d_call: TRBD2; v_call: TRBV9; cdr3_aa: CASSVRWDGGASDTQYF; cdr3_nt: TGTGCCAGCAGCGTAAGGTGGGACGGGGGGGCTTCAGATACGCAGTATTTT